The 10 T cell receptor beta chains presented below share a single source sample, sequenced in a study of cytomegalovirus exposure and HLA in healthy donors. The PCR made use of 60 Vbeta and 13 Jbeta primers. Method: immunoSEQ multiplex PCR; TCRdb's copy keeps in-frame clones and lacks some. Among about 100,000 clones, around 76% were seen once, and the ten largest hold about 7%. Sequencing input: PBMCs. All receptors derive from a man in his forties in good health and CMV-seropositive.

This CDR3 is CASGRLAPYNEQFF. For the CDR3, the DNA is TGTGCCAGCGGTAGACTAGCCCCCTACAATGAGCAGTTCTTC. The chain couples TRBV6-6 to TRBJ2-1; 7 bases fit TRBD2. J gave up 2 bases and V 8 bases, and 6 bases lay outside the gene matches. CDR3 size: 14 residues. CDR1 is MNHNY, CDR2 SVGAGI, per germline (reference sequence).

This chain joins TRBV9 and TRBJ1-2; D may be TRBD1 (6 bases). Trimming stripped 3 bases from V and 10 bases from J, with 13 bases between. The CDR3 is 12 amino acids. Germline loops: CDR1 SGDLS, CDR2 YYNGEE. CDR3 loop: CASSAGTHNYTF. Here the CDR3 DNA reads TGTGCCAGCAGCGCCGGGACACATAACTACACCTTC.

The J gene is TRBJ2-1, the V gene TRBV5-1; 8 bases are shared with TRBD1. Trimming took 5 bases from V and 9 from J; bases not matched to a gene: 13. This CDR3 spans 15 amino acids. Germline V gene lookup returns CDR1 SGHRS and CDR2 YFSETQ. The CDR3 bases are TGCGCCAGCAGTGAGGCAGGGGGCGTTGGGAGTGAGCAGTTCTTC. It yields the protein CASSEAGGVGSEQFF.

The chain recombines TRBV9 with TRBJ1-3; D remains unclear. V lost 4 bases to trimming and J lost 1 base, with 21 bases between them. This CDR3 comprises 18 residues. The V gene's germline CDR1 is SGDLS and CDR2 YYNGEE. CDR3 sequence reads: CASSPGSFHRGSGNTIYF. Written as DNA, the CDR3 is TGTGCCAGCAGCCCCGGGAGTTTTCATCGTGGGTCTGGAAACACCATATATTTT.

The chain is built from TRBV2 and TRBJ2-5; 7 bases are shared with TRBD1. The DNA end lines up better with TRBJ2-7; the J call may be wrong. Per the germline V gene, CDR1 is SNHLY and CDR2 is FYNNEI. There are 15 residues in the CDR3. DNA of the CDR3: TGTGCCAGCAGTGAAATCCGGGACAGCTCCTACGAGCAGTACTTC. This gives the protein CASSEIRDSSYEQYF.

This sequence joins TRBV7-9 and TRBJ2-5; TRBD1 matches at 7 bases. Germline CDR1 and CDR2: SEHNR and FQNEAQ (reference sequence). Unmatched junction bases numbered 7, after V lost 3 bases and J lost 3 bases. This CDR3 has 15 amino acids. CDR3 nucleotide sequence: TGTGCCAGCAGCTTCGGACAGGTCAATAAAGAGACCCAGTACTTC. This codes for CASSFGQVNKETQYF. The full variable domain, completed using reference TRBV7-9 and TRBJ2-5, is DTGVSQNPRHKITKRGQNVTFRCDPISEHNRLYWYRQTLGQGPEFLTYFQNEAQLEKSRLLSDRFSAERPKGSFSTLEIQRTEQGDSAMYLCASSFGQVNKETQYFGPGTRLLVL.

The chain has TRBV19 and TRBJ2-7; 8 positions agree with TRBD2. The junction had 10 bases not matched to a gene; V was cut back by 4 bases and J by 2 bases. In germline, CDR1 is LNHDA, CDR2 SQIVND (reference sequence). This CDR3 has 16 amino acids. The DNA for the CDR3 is TGTGCCAGTAGTACTCCCCGCGGGGGGCGTCCCTACGAGCAGTACTTC. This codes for CASSTPRGGRPYEQYF.

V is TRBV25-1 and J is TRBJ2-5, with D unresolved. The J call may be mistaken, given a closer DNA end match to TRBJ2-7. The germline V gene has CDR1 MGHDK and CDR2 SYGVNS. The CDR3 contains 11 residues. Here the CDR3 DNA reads TGTGCCAGCAGTAATGAATACGAGCAGTACTTC. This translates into CASSNEYEQYF.

The CDR3 loop is CARSPRALAASEETQYF. In DNA form, the CDR3 reads TGTGCCAGAAGCCCGAGGGCACTAGCGGCCTCTGAAGAGACCCAGTACTTC. V and J are TRBV5-3 and TRBJ2-5; TRBD2 agrees at 8 bases. TRBV5-3 is reported as an ORF; its role is uncertain. This CDR3 is built from 17 residues. V gave up 4 bases and J gave up 3 bases; unmatched junction bases: 14.

CDR3 DNA sequence: TGCGCCAGCAGCCAAGAGGCGGGGGGGTATGGCACTGAAGCTTTCTTT. Amino acid sequence: CASSQEAGGYGTEAFF. The V and J genes are TRBV4-3 and TRBJ1-1, with D possibly matching TRBD1 (5 bases). CDR1 LGHNA and CDR2 YSLEER come from the germline V gene. The CDR3 loop spans 16 amino acids. V shed 0 bases and J shed 4 bases, with 15 bases lying between them.